This TCR beta chain comes out of a study of blood T cells in healthy people across ages. The CDR3 is 14 amino acids. The V gene's germline CDR1 is SGHVS and CDR2 FQNEAQ. V was clipped by 2 bases and J by 3 bases, with 10 bases between them. This clonotype was found a few times. The use of a sample-barcoded 5' primer and a J-beta primer mix characterized a second PCR of roughly 6 to 11 cycles. TCRdb re-derived calls from the 5' RACE reads in MiXCR, one entry per CDR3 protein. The data show over 1.5 million distinct CDR3 sequences, 49% seen once. The V call is TRBV7-8, the J call TRBJ1-1, with D unresolved. The sequence was obtained from a woman between 35 and 50 years old in good health. Sample: blood. CDR3 protein: CASSLLARDTEAFF. CDR3 sequence (DNA): TGTGCCAGCAGCTTACTTGCGAGAGACACTGAAGCTTTCTTT.